This T cell receptor (beta chain) was obtained from a study of blood T cell repertoires in COVID-19 (dated by TCRdb to the early 2020s). With regard to the full study: Samples from collaborators originated in the United States, Italy and Spain and spanned both the acute and convalescent phases of COVID-19. The prospective study material was composed of cDNA or gDNA derived from T cells, B-cell-depleted T cells, or PBMCs. Deeply sampled blood TCRbeta repertoires from subjects exposed to, actively infected with, or recovered from COVID-19 were included in the dataset. A freely available public database, intended as a resource for researchers studying the immune response to SARS-CoV-2, is where the repertoires were released. The samples were drawn from two sources: the first 160 participants of the ongoing ImmuneRACE study, and fewer than 1,500 subjects contributed by 6 global collaborators. A de-identified subject ID, COVID-19 status, age in years and sex were almost always included in the sample metadata. Where available, HLA class I and class II types were obtained from metadata supplied by the sample provider rather than from assay-based typing.

TCRbeta CDR3 regions were amplified from genomic DNA using the immunoSEQ Assay, a bias-controlled multiplex PCR. Processing in the source paper ran as follows. The number of nucleated cells in each sample was estimated by amplification of reference gene primers within the assay. To quantify the absolute abundance of each unique TCRbeta CDR3 rearrangement, sequence reads were collapsed and filtered. Productive Simpson clonality was computed per sample as the square root of Simpson's diversity index over productive rearrangements. TCRdb stores this immuneACCESS table with in-frame sequences only. Part of the clones is absent; in the studies checked, under half of the shortfall reflects unresolved V genes, and no reason is known for the rest. Clone size and V and J calls were adopted from that table, with D and trimming inferred from the DNA. The sample profile shows about 73,000 clones; approximately 80% of them were found once. Approximately 2.4% of the sample rests with the top ten.

Results and caveats for the whole study, not just this receptor: The quantity of clinical and demographic metadata differed by source and by participant and was supplied without curation.

Ends trimmed: V by 6 bases, J by 6 bases; bases unmatched to a gene: 10. CDR1 and CDR2, looked up from the germline V gene (reference sequence), are LNHDA and SQIVND. The CDR3 starts with the cysteine, ends with the phenylalanine, and has 16 residues. Left in the record is the CDR3 DNA by itself, 48 bases read in frame from the first base. About this clone: Its antigen is unknown. No much larger clone exists at a distance of one base, and base qualities are not known.

Each collaborating institution followed its own protocols to collect whole blood in K2EDTA tubes. Collaborator samples were shipped for TCRbeta analysis as frozen whole blood, isolated PBMCs, or DNA extracted from either sample type. The sequence joins TRBV19 to TRBJ2-1; 11 junctional bases match TRBD1. The TCR was taken from a man older than 75 with active or convalescent COVID-19. Sequenced input: peripheral blood. The CDR3 protein: CASRASGTGGSNEQFF. The sequence in DNA is TGTGCCAGTAGGGCCTCCGGGACAGGGGGTTCCAATGAGCAGTTCTTC.